This record covers a single T cell receptor (beta chain). This record comes from a study of PD-1 blockade in mismatch repair-deficient tumors. Assay: immunoSEQ multiplex PCR; the TCRdb copy retains only in-frame clones and omits some. The sample lists 30,000 to 40,000 clones, more than 75% occurring once. Trimming cost V 0 bases and J 1 base, with 17 bases left between them. The CDR3 has 18 residues. Per germline, CDR1 SGDLS and CDR2 YYNGEE. The source of this sequence is an adult with mismatch repair-deficient cancer. Sequencing used peripheral blood, obtained roughly 75 weeks after starting pembrolizumab. The J gene is TRBJ1-3, the V gene TRBV9; D not certain. This chain's CDR3 is CASSVAPQLGRSGNTIYF. Written as DNA, the CDR3 is TGTGCCAGCAGCGTAGCTCCCCAGCTGGGGAGGTCTGGAAACACCATATATTTT.